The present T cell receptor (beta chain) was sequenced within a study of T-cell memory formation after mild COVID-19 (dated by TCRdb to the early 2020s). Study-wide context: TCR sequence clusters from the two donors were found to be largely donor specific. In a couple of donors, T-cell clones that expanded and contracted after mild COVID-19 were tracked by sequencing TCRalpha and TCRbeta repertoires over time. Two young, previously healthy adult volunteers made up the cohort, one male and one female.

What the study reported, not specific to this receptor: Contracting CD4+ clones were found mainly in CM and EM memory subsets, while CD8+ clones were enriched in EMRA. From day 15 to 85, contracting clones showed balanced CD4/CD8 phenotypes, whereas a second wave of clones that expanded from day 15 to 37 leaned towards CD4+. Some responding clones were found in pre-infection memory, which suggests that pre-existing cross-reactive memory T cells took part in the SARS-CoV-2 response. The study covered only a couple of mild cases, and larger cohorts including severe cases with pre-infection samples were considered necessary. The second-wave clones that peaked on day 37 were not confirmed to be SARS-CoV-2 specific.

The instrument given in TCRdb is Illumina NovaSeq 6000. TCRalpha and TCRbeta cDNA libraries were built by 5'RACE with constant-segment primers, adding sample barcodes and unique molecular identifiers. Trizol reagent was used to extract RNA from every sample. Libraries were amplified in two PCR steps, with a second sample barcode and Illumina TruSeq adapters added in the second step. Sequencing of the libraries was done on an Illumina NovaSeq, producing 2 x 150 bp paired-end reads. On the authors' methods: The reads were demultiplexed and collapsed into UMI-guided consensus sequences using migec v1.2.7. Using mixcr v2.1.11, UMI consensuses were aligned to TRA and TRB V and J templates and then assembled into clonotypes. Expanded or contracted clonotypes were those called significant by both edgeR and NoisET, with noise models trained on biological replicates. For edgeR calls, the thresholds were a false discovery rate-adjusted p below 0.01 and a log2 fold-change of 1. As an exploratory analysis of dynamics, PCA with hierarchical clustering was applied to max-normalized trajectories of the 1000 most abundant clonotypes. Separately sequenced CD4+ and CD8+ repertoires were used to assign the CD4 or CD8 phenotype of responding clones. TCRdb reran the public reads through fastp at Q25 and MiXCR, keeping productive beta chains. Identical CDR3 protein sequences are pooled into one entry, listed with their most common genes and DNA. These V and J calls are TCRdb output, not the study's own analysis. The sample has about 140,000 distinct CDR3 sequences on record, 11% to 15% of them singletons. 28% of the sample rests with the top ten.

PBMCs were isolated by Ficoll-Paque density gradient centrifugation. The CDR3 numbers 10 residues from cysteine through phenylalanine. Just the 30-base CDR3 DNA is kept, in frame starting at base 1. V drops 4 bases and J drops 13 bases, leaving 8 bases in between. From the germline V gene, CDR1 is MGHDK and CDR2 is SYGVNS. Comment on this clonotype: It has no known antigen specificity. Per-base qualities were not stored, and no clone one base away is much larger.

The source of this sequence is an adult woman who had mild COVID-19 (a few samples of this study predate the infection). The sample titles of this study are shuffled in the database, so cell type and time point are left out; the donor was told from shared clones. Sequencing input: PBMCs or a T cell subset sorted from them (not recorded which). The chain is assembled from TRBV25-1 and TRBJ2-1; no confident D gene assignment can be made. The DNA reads TGTGCCAGCAGTGGAGTTTTTCAGTTCTTC. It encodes CASSGVFQFF. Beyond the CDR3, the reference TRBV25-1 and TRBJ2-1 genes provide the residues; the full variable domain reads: EADIYQTPRYLVIGTGKKITLECSQTMGHDKMYWYQQDPGMELHLIHYSYGVNSTEKGDLSSESTVSRIRTEHFPLTLESARPSHTSQYLCASSGVFQFFGPGTRLTVL.